The clone carrying this T cell receptor (beta chain) was recorded only once. This record belongs to a study of blood T cell repertoires in COVID-19. Sequenced by immunoSEQ multiplex PCR; TCRdb stores in-frame clones only, minus some. The sample holds 150,000 to 200,000 clones, 70% to 80% seen once. The CDR3 is 19 amino acids. V shed 7 bases, J shed 1 base, and the junction held 18 bases outside the gene matches. From germline, CDR1 is LNHDA and CDR2 SQIVND (reference sequence). The sequencing input was peripheral blood. This chain links TRBV19 with TRBJ2-2; 7 nucleotides match TRBD2. This clonotype was sampled from a woman aged 50 to 65 with active or convalescent COVID-19. CDR3 in DNA: TGTGCCAGTACCCTCAAGCCGGGGACGGGAGGCCTGAACACCGGGGAGCTGTTTTTT. The encoded protein is CASTLKPGTGGLNTGELFF. The variable domain in full, completed from reference TRBV19 and TRBJ2-2, reads DGGITQSPKYLFRKEGQNVTLSCEQNLNHDAMYWYRQDPGQGLRLIYYSQIVNDFQKGDIAEGYSVSREKKESFPLTVTSAQKNPTAFYLCASTLKPGTGGLNTGELFFGEGSRLTVL.